The 8 T cell receptor beta chains presented below share a single source sample, sequenced in a study of T cells in Graves' hyperthyroidism and ophthalmopathy. RNA transcripts gave rise to amplified TCR beta CDR3 regions. In the first-round RT-PCR of the TCR CDR3, the HTBI primer set was used. In TCRdb, the multiplex PCR reads were re-called with MiXCR into one record per CDR3 protein. The sample has over 450,000 distinct CDR3 sequences; roughly a sixth are singletons. What was sequenced was blood. The receptors here all came from a woman aged 18 to 35 with Graves' ophthalmopathy.

Details on this clonotype: Being one base from a much bigger clone, this may be a read error. This rearrangement joins TRBV10-1 to TRBJ2-3; 11 positions agree with TRBD2. The CDR3 totals 17 residues. Trimming removed 4 bases from V and 0 bases from J; junction bases left unmatched: 6. In germline, CDR1 is WNHNN, CDR2 SYGVQD (reference sequence). The CDR3: CASSGPWTSGSTDTQYF. Here the CDR3 DNA reads TGCGCCAGCAGTGGGCCCTGGACTAGCGGGAGCACAGATACGCAGTATTTT.

This clonotype has a count of ten or more. J is TRBJ2-7 and V is TRBV7-2, with 8 bases fitting TRBD2. V shed 6 bases, J shed 4 bases, and the junction held 11 bases outside the gene matches. The germline V gene encodes CDR1 SGHTA and CDR2 FQGNSA. The CDR3 length is 15 residues. The CDR3 spells CASRDTAGAKYEQYF. The CDR3 nucleotides read TGTGCCAGCAGAGATACAGCGGGAGCTAAGTACGAGCAGTACTTC.

The sample holds many counts of this clonotype. This chain connects TRBV27 to TRBJ2-1; maybe TRBD2 (6 bases). Per the germline V gene, CDR1 is MNHEY and CDR2 is SMNVEV (reference sequence). The CDR3 is 13 amino acids. V was cut by 6 bases and J by 4 bases, with 10 bases left in between. CDR3 DNA: TGTGCCAGCAGCTTACGGGGGTACAATGAGCAGTTCTTC. It specifies CASSLRGYNEQFF.

This clonotype was seen only a few times. The chain has TRBV20-1 and TRBJ1-1; D not resolved. The germline CDR1 and CDR2 sequences are DFQATT and SNEGSKA (reference sequence). V lost 6 bases and J 4 bases, leaving 12 bases between the germline ends. The CDR3 consists of 12 residues. CDR3 region: CSARSLITEAFF. The CDR3 DNA follows: TGCAGTGCCCGCTCCCTCATCACTGAAGCTTTCTTT.

The rearrangement uses TRBV28 and TRBJ1-1, with a possible D match to TRBD1 (5 bases). Germline assignment: CDR1 MDHEN and CDR2 SYDVKM. Trimming removed 7 bases at V and 2 bases at J, with 11 bases between. CDR3 length: 13 amino acids. CDR3 sequence: CASTLRDNTEAFF. As DNA, the CDR3 is TGTGCCAGCACCCTCCGGGACAACACTGAAGCTTTCTTT.

The rearrangement uses TRBV7-2 and TRBJ1-5; D gene uncertain. Germline CDR1 is SGHTA and CDR2 is FQGNSA. CDR3 length: 14 residues. V was trimmed by 4 bases and J by 0 bases, leaving 7 bases between them. This chain's CDR3 is CASSSGLSNQPQHF. CDR3 nucleotides: TGTGCCAGCAGCTCGGGCCTTAGCAATCAGCCCCAGCATTTT.

The genes are TRBV19 and TRBJ1-5, with D possibly being TRBD1 (5 bases). V lost 8 bases and J lost 0, with 8 bases in between. Germline V gene data show CDR1 as LNHDA and CDR2 as SQIVND (reference sequence). This CDR3 region has 13 residues. The CDR3 sequence: CASRQYSNQPQHF. CDR3 DNA sequence: TGTGCCAGTCGACAGTATAGCAATCAGCCCCAGCATTTT.

Many counts were recorded for this clonotype. The junction does not match germline at one end; this may be a read error. This chain connects TRBV3-1 to TRBJ2-5; 7 bases map to TRBD1. From germline, CDR1 is LGHDT and CDR2 YNNKEL (reference sequence). CDR3 length equals 16 residues. In DNA form, the CDR3 reads TGTGCCAGCAGCGAAGACAGGGAACCATACCAAGAGACCCAGTACTTC. It is translated as CASSEDREPYQETQYF.